Listed below are T cell receptor beta chains from one sample, sequenced in a study of shared clonotypes between healthy human individuals. TCRdb's copy holds only in-frame clones and misses some; the assay was immunoSEQ multiplex PCR. The profile shows 2 million to 2.5 million clones, 93% of them singletons. The sequencing input was naive CD4+ T cells from PBMCs. These receptors originate from a man between 18 and 29 years old in good health. Some clones in this sample may be carry-over from other donors' samples. The CDR3 runs from the conserved cysteine through the conserved F or W. D genes are given only for firm matches. Clone size appears in some rows only: once, few, many, or a class for an expanded clone.

TRBJ1-2	.	TRBV18	.	CASSPNQGRNYGYTF	TGTGCCAGCTCACCAAATCAGGGCCGAAACTATGGCTACACCTTC
TRBJ1-5	TRBD1	TRBV10-3	.	CAISDPARDRADQPQHF	TGTGCCATCAGCGATCCGGCCCGGGACAGGGCGGACCAGCCCCAGCATTTT
TRBJ2-7	TRBD2	TRBV2	.	CASSWTSGSYEQYF	TGTGCCAGCAGCTGGACTAGCGGCTCCTACGAGCAGTACTTC
TRBJ2-7	TRBD1	TRBV6-5	.	CASRADRGIYEQYF	TGTGCCAGCAGGGCCGACAGGGGGATCTACGAGCAGTACTTC
TRBJ1-2	TRBD1	TRBV18	.	CASSDRVDVGYTF	TGTGCCAGCTCGGACAGGGTCGACGTTGGCTACACCTTC
TRBJ2-7	.	TRBV20-1	.	CSASSYEQYF	TGCAGTGCCAGCTCCTACGAGCAGTACTTC
TRBJ2-2	.	TRBV7-2	.	CASSPGGGRGYTGELFF	TGTGCCAGCAGCCCCGGCGGTGGGAGGGGGTACACCGGGGAGCTGTTTTTT
TRBJ1-2	.	TRBV28	.	CASTQTQGYGYTF	TGTGCCAGCACTCAGACTCAGGGCTATGGCTACACCTTC
TRBJ2-7	.	TRBV5-1	.	CASSQGEPSSYEQYF	TGCGCCAGCAGCCAAGGGGAACCTAGCTCCTACGAGCAGTACTTC
TRBJ2-7	.	TRBV28	.	CASTTTYEQYF	TGTGCCAGCACCACAACTTACGAGCAGTACTTC
TRBJ2-5	TRBD1	TRBV6-1	.	CASSTGDRPQETQYF	TGTGCCAGCAGTACTGGGGACAGGCCCCAAGAGACCCAGTACTTC
TRBJ2-5	TRBD1	TRBV18	.	CASSGRTGPQETQYF	TGTGCCAGCTCAGGGCGGACAGGCCCCCAAGAGACCCAGTACTTC
TRBJ2-1	TRBD2	TRBV7-2	once	CASSLSLAGNNEQFF	TGTGCCAGCAGCTTAAGTCTAGCGGGAAACAATGAGCAGTTCTTC
TRBJ2-7	.	TRBV9	.	CASSEGGGLVYEQYF	TGTGCCAGCAGCGAGGGAGGCGGTCTGGTCTACGAGCAGTACTTC
TRBJ2-7	.	TRBV28	.	CASVEDKTDYEQYF	TGTGCCAGCGTCGAGGACAAGACAGACTACGAGCAGTACTTC
TRBJ2-1	TRBD2	TRBV7-3	once	CASSTSPGLANEQFF	TGTGCCAGCAGCACCTCCCCGGGACTAGCTAATGAGCAGTTCTTC
TRBJ2-7	.	TRBV20-1	.	CSAHRVEQYF	TGCAGTGCCCACAGGGTCGAGCAGTACTTC
TRBJ1-6	.	TRBV7-9	.	CAIRGRSSDSPLHF	TGTGCCATACGGGGGAGGAGTTCAGATTCACCCCTCCACTTT
TRBJ2-1	.	TRBV5-1	once	CASSRQRATYNEQFF	TGCGCCAGCAGCCGACAACGAGCGACTTACAATGAGCAGTTCTTC
TRBJ2-5	.	TRBV5-6	.	CASSRGPTGHTYF	TGTGCCAGCAGCCGAGGCCCCACAGGGCATACGTACTTC
TRBJ2-7	.	TRBV18	.	CASSPPEGYEQYF	TGTGCCAGCTCACCACCGGAAGGCTACGAGCAGTACTTC
TRBJ1-2	TRBD1	TRBV6-1	.	CASSGAGQSFYGYTF	TGTGCCAGCAGTGGAGCGGGACAGTCCTTCTATGGCTACACCTTC
TRBJ1-3	.	TRBV5-4	.	CASSSRAGSGNTIYF	TGTGCCAGCAGCTCACGTGCAGGGTCGGGAAACACCATATATTTT
TRBJ2-1	TRBD2	TRBV15	.	CATSIGLADGEQFF	TGTGCCACCAGTATAGGACTAGCAGATGGTGAGCAGTTCTTC
TRBJ1-2	TRBD1	TRBV28	.	CASSLTGTGFTF	TGTGCCAGCAGCCTAACCGGGACAGGTTTCACCTTC
TRBJ2-5	.	TRBV5-1	.	CASSIQVGYQETQYF	TGCGCCAGCAGCATACAGGTTGGGTACCAAGAGACCCAGTACTTC
TRBJ2-7	.	TRBV9	.	CASSVRRGPWVPCEQYF	TGTGCCAGCAGCGTCCGGAGGGGACCCTGGGTACCTTGCGAGCAGTACTTC
TRBJ2-7	.	TRBV18	.	CASSPGSSYEQYF	TGTGCCAGCTCACCCGGTAGCTCCTACGAGCAGTACTTC
TRBJ2-7	.	TRBV5-4	once	CASSLLANYEQYF	TGTGCCAGCAGCTTGTTGGCCAACTACGAGCAGTACTTC
TRBJ2-7	TRBD2	TRBV4-2	.	CASSRGTSGSYEQYF	TGTGCCAGCAGCCGAGGGACTAGCGGCTCCTACGAGCAGTACTTC
TRBJ1-1	TRBD1	TRBV28	.	CASSVRTGAFSVRAFF	TGTGCCAGCAGTGTCAGGACAGGGGCATTTTCGGTCCGAGCTTTCTTT
TRBJ2-1	TRBD2	TRBV5-1	.	CASSFGLATYNEQFF	TGCGCCAGCAGCTTCGGACTAGCGACCTACAATGAGCAGTTCTTC
TRBJ2-3	.	TRBV2	.	CASSLGGTDTQYF	TGTGCCAGCAGTTTAGGGGGCACAGATACGCAGTATTTT
TRBJ2-7	TRBD2	TRBV5-1	.	CASSSRLAAEQYF	TGCGCCAGCAGCTCCCGACTAGCGGCGGAGCAGTACTTC
TRBJ2-7	.	TRBV5-5	.	CASSFEGPYEQYF	TGTGCCAGCAGCTTCGAGGGACCCTACGAGCAGTACTTC
TRBJ1-1	.	TRBV7-2	few	CASSLVRSTEAFF	TGTGCCAGCAGCTTAGTCCGGAGCACTGAAGCTTTCTTT
TRBJ2-7	.	TRBV5-6	.	CASSLGGEEYF	TGTGCCAGCAGCTTGGGAGGGGAGGAGTACTTC
TRBJ1-6	.	TRBV10-1	.	CASKRGRDSPLHF	TGCGCCAGCAAAAGAGGACGGGATTCACCCCTCCACTTT
TRBJ2-1	.	TRBV5-6	.	CASSPRGPRNRQFF	TGTGCCAGCAGTCCCAGGGGCCCAAGGAATAGGCAGTTCTTC
TRBJ2-2	TRBD1	TRBV11-2	.	CASSLRQGENTGELFF	TGTGCCAGCAGCCTTCGACAGGGGGAGAATACCGGGGAGCTGTTTTTT
TRBJ2-5	TRBD2	TRBV7-2	once	CASSPGATSGIWGETQYF	TGTGCCAGCAGCCCGGGGGCGACTAGCGGGATATGGGGAGAGACCCAGTACTTC
TRBJ1-2	.	TRBV5-4	.	CASSLPDRYGYTF	TGTGCCAGCAGCTTGCCCGACAGATATGGCTACACCTTC
TRBJ2-1	TRBD2	TRBV28	.	CASNRGLAGGWGRFF	TGTGCCAGCAACCGGGGACTAGCGGGAGGATGGGGGAGGTTCTTC
TRBJ2-2	.	TRBV5-1	.	CASRGGTNTGELFF	TGCGCCAGCAGAGGGGGGACGAACACCGGGGAGCTGTTTTTT
TRBJ2-7	.	TRBV2	.	CASSEQGGSDEQYF	TGTGCCAGCAGTGAGCAGGGGGGTAGCGACGAGCAGTACTTC
TRBJ2-3	.	TRBV7-2	.	CASSLGARTDTQYF	TGTGCCAGCAGCTTGGGGGCGAGAACAGATACGCAGTATTTT
TRBJ2-1	TRBD2	TRBV27	.	CASSRLGGAMIQQFF	TGTGCCAGCTCCCGGCTCGGGGGGGCAATGATTCAGCAGTTCTTC
TRBJ1-1	.	TRBV7-2	.	CASTQRGADTEAFF	TGTGCCAGCACCCAGAGGGGGGCGGACACTGAAGCTTTCTTT
TRBJ1-2	TRBD1	TRBV6-5	.	CASQDRNYGYTF	TGTGCCAGCCAGGACAGGAACTATGGCTACACCTTC
TRBJ1-5	.	TRBV28	.	CASTYSNQPQHF	TGTGCCAGCACTTATAGCAATCAGCCCCAGCATTTT
TRBJ2-7	.	TRBV9	.	CASSLNGEQYF	TGTGCCAGCAGCCTCAATGGGGAGCAGTACTTC
TRBJ1-4	.	TRBV15	.	CATSRVGATNEKLFF	TGTGCCACCAGCAGAGTTGGGGCAACTAATGAAAAACTGTTTTTT